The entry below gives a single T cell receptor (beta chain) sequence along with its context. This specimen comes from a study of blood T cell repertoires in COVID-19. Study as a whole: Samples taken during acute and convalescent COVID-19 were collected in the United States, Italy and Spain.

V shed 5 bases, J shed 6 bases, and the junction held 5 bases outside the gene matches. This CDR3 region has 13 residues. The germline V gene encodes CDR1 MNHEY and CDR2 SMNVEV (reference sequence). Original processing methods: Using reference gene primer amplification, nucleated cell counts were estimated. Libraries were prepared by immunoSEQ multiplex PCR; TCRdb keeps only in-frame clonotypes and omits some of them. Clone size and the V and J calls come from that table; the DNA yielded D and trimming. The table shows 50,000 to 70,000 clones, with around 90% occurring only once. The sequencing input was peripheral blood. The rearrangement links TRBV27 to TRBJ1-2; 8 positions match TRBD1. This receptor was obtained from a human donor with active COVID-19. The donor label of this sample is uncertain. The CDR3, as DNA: TGTGCCAGCAGTCCGGACAGGGTGCATGGCTACACCTTC. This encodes CASSPDRVHGYTF.